One and the same sample provided the 26 T cell receptor beta chains below, sequenced in a study of shared clonotypes between healthy human individuals. TCRdb's copy holds only in-frame clones and misses some; the assay was immunoSEQ multiplex PCR. Of 500,000 to 700,000 clones detected, 85% to 95% appear once; the ten largest clones hold 0.095% to 0.14%. Naive CD8 cells lacked CD45RO and underwent positive selection for CCR7, leaving out terminally differentiated effector memory CD45RA+ cells. Sequenced: naive CD8+ T cells sorted from blood. These receptors were collected from a woman in her 30s in good health.

The chain has TRBV4-1 and TRBJ2-5; D unclear. The DNA end favors TRBJ2-7, so the J call may be wrong. The CDR3 runs to 13 residues. Germline CDR1 reads MGHRA; CDR2 reads YSYEKL. CDR3 nucleotides: TGCGCCAGCAGCCAAGTACCCCACTACGAGCAGTACTTC. Its protein is CASSQVPHYEQYF.

The rearrangement links TRBV13 to TRBJ1-2, with D perhaps TRBD1 (5 bases). Trimming stripped 8 bases from V and 3 bases from J, with 16 bases between. In germline, CDR1 is PRHDT, CDR2 FYEKMQ (reference sequence). The CDR3 has 14 residues. The DNA of the CDR3 is TGTGCCAGCGGGGAGGGGACGGACCACTATGGCTACACCTTC. Translation: CASGEGTDHYGYTF.

This clone was detected once. The rearrangement uses TRBV7-2 and TRBJ2-7, with 7 bases identical to TRBD2. J gave up 5 bases and V 5 bases, and 3 bases lay outside the gene matches. The germline gives CDR1 SGHTA, CDR2 FQGNSA. The CDR3 is 12 amino acids. CDR3 region: CASSRGLDEQYF. CDR3 DNA: TGTGCCAGCAGCCGCGGACTAGACGAGCAGTACTTC.

The CDR3 bases are TGCGCCAGCAGCCAAGATGCCTGGGGGTACGAGCAGTACTTC. This codes for CASSQDAWGYEQYF. This rearrangement joins TRBV4-1 to TRBJ2-5; D may match TRBD1 or TRBD2 (5 bases each). Matching the DNA end better, TRBJ2-7 makes the J call doubtful. The CDR3 runs 14 residues. Germline CDR1 reads MGHRA; CDR2 reads YSYEKL.

The V gene is TRBV6-6, the J gene TRBJ2-7, with 9 positions matching TRBD2. Germline-derived CDR1 and CDR2 are MNHNY and SVGAGI (reference sequence). The CDR3 consists of 16 residues. The trim removed 4 bases at V and 2 bases at J, leaving 9 bases unmatched. For the CDR3, the DNA is TGTGCCAGCAGTTCCTTCGGCCTAGCGGGGACCTACGAGCAGTACTTC. It codes for CASSSFGLAGTYEQYF.

CDR3 protein: CASSLADWSPYNEQFF. CDR3 bases: TGTGCCAGCAGCTTAGCCGACTGGTCCCCCTACAATGAGCAGTTCTTC. This chain links TRBV7-9 with TRBJ2-1; D unclear. CDR3 length equals 16 residues. V gave up 0 bases and J gave up 2 bases, with 11 bases separating them. Germline loops: CDR1 SEHNR, CDR2 FQNEAQ (reference sequence).

V and J are TRBV6-6 and TRBJ2-5, with TRBD1 matching over 7 bases. The end of the DNA aligns better with TRBJ2-7, so the J call may be wrong. This CDR3 contains 14 residues. The germline V gene has CDR1 MNHNY and CDR2 SVGAGI (reference sequence). DNA for the CDR3: TGTGCCAGCAGTCCGCGACAGGGTGGGTACGAGCAGTACTTC. Translating it yields CASSPRQGGYEQYF.

The chain combines TRBV30 with TRBJ2-1, with D unresolved. Germline V gene data show CDR1 as GTSNPN and CDR2 as SVGIG (reference sequence). CDR3 size: 18 residues. Trimming pared 4 bases from V and 5 bases from J, leaving 27 bases between. The CDR3, as DNA: TGTGCCTGGAATTTTGGTCGGGTGGAGCGTGGGCTCCACAATGAGCAGTTCTTC. Amino acid sequence: CAWNFGRVERGLHNEQFF.

This chain joins TRBV9 and TRBJ1-5; D may be TRBD1 (5 bases). CDR3 length: 14 amino acids. The V gene's germline CDR1 is SGDLS and CDR2 YYNGEE. V lost 4 bases and J 2 bases, leaving 10 bases between the germline ends. This chain's CDR3 is CASSPGGGNQPQHF. CDR3 nucleotides: TGTGCCAGCAGCCCCGGGGGAGGCAATCAGCCCCAGCATTTT. Drawing the rest from reference TRBV9 and TRBJ1-5, the complete variable domain is DSGVTQTPKHLITATGQRVTLRCSPRSGDLSVYWYQQSLDQGLQFLIQYYNGEERAKGNILERFSAQQFPDLHSELNLSSLELGDSALYFCASSPGGGNQPQHFGDGTRLSIL.

The chain uses TRBV30 and TRBJ2-5; D remains ambiguous. Germline V CDR1 and CDR2: GTSNPN, SVGIG (reference sequence). This CDR3 has 14 amino acids. Trimming cost V 3 bases and J 4 bases, with 15 bases left between them. CDR3 nucleotides: TGTGCCTGGAGGGCCGGCCTAAGCAGAGAGACCCAGTACTTC. This gives the protein CAWRAGLSRETQYF.

The table lists this clone with a count of one. This sequence joins TRBV7-9 and TRBJ2-7; the D gene is possibly TRBD2 (5 bases). The germline V gene has CDR1 SEHNR and CDR2 FQNEAQ (reference sequence). Between the trimmed V and J ends, which lost 10 bases and 2 bases, there was a span of 12 bases. CDR3 length: 12 residues. CDR3 nucleotide sequence: TGTGCCATCGAGAGGGAGACCTACGAGCAGTACTTC. Translated: CAIERETYEQYF.

V usage is TRBV28 and J usage is TRBJ1-2; tentative D call: TRBD1 (6 bases). Germline CDR1 reads MDHEN; CDR2 reads SYDVKM. The CDR3 is 14 residues long. Trimming cost V 5 bases and J 8 bases, with 18 bases left between them. CDR3 protein: CASSLIGPQGGYTF. In DNA form, the CDR3 reads TGTGCCAGCAGTCTGATCGGCCCCCAGGGGGGCTACACCTTC.

The chain combines TRBV28 with TRBJ1-1, with D possibly TRBD1 on 6 matching bases. Germline V CDR1 and CDR2: MDHEN, SYDVKM. Trimming took 6 bases from V and 7 from J, leaving 9 bases between them. This CDR3 is 11 amino acids long. The chain's CDR3 is CASSPGVEAFF. In DNA form, the CDR3 reads TGTGCCAGCAGCCCAGGGGTTGAAGCTTTCTTT. Based on the CDR3 plus reference TRBV28 and TRBJ1-1, the full variable domain is DVKVTQSSRYLVKRTGEKVFLECVQDMDHENMFWYRQDPGLGLRLIYFSYDVKMKEKGDIPEGYSVSREKKERFSLILESASTNQTSMYLCASSPGVEAFFGQGTRLTVV.

This clone is a singleton in its sample. This sequence joins TRBV7-2 and TRBJ2-3; TRBD1 matches at 8 bases. V was pared by 5 bases and J by 2 bases, with 6 bases of the junction left unmatched. CDR1 and CDR2 from the germline V gene are SGHTA and FQGNSA. The CDR3 loop spans 15 amino acids. CDR3 sequence (DNA): TGTGCCAGCAGCCCCGGGACAGGTTTCACAGATACGCAGTATTTT. It codes for CASSPGTGFTDTQYF.

This chain connects TRBV7-9 to TRBJ2-7; a possible D gene is TRBD1 (5 bases). CDR1 is SEHNR, CDR2 FQNEAQ, per germline (reference sequence). The CDR3 contains 14 residues. V was trimmed by 4 bases and J by 2 bases, leaving 12 bases between them. CDR3 region: CASSSTVRTYEQYF. The CDR3 DNA reads TGTGCCAGCAGCTCGACAGTCAGGACCTACGAGCAGTACTTC.

The chain joins TRBV14 to TRBJ1-3; D is undetermined. Trimming removed 4 bases from V and 0 bases from J, with 16 bases in between. The CDR3 loop spans 17 amino acids. The V gene's germline CDR1 is SGHDN and CDR2 FVKESK. The DNA for the CDR3 is TGTGCCAGCAGCCTATCAATGGCGCAGCTCTCTGGAAACACCATATATTTT. Protein product: CASSLSMAQLSGNTIYF. The whole variable domain, filled in from reference TRBV14 and TRBJ1-3, reads EAGVTQFPSHSVIEKGQTVTLRCDPISGHDNLYWYRRVMGKEIKFLLHFVKESKQDESGMPNNRFLAERTGGTYSTLKVQPAELEDSGVYFCASSLSMAQLSGNTIYFGEGSWLTVV.

The J gene is TRBJ2-2, the V gene TRBV9; weak D call: TRBD1 (5 bases). The CDR3 is made up of 14 amino acids. In germline, CDR1 is SGDLS, CDR2 YYNGEE. V lost 6 bases and J lost 6, with 15 bases in between. CDR3: CASTPGPAAGELFF. The DNA for the CDR3 is TGTGCCAGCACCCCAGGGCCCGCCGCCGGGGAGCTGTTTTTT. Together with reference TRBV9 and TRBJ2-2, the CDR3 gives the full variable domain: DSGVTQTPKHLITATGQRVTLRCSPRSGDLSVYWYQQSLDQGLQFLIQYYNGEERAKGNILERFSAQQFPDLHSELNLSSLELGDSALYFCASTPGPAAGELFFGEGSRLTVL.

The rearrangement joins TRBV2 to TRBJ2-7; 12 bases align to TRBD1. This CDR3 spans 14 amino acids. The germline gives CDR1 SNHLY, CDR2 FYNNEI. V dropped 6 bases and J dropped 4; count of bases not matched to a gene: 4. The CDR3 loop is CASRGQGAAYEQYF. The CDR3 nucleotides are TGTGCCAGCAGGGGACAGGGGGCTGCTTACGAGCAGTACTTC.

The rearrangement links TRBV6-5 to TRBJ2-5, with TRBD2 identical over 7 bases. Germline V gene sequence: CDR1 MNHEY, CDR2 SVGAGI. J was trimmed by 7 bases and V by 0 bases; bases with no gene match: 11. The CDR3 extends over 16 amino acids. The CDR3 reads CASSYSPTSASGTQYF. As DNA, the CDR3 is TGTGCCAGCAGTTACTCCCCTACTAGCGCCAGTGGGACCCAGTACTTC.

In DNA, the CDR3 is TGTGCCACCAGCGGGGAAGTTCTTGGGACAGGGGTTCAGCCCCAGCATTTT. As protein: CATSGEVLGTGVQPQHF. The J gene is TRBJ1-5, the V gene TRBV15; 10 bases are shared with TRBD1. Germline V lookup: CDR1 LNHNV, CDR2 YYDKDF (reference sequence). The J segment lost 6 bases and the V segment lost 5 bases, leaving 13 bases of the junction unmatched. The CDR3 sequence is 17 residues long.

The genes are TRBV19 and TRBJ1-1; D ambiguous. The CDR3 consists of 15 residues. The V end lost 0 bases, the J end lost 5 bases, and 13 bases lay between the germline ends. Germline lookup yields CDR1 LNHDA and CDR2 SQIVND (reference sequence). The CDR3 DNA reads TGTGCCAGTAGTATAGATCTATTGGGAGGGACTGAAGCTTTCTTT. Protein: CASSIDLLGGTEAFF.

This sequence joins TRBV19 and TRBJ2-1; 10 bases map to TRBD1. Germline trimming cut 2 bases from V and 7 bases from J; bases unmatched to any gene: 11. This CDR3 spans 17 amino acids. CDR1 is LNHDA and CDR2 is SQIVND in the germline V gene (reference sequence). CDR3 amino acids: CASSIIQTGGAWNEQFF. The DNA of the CDR3 is TGTGCCAGTAGTATAATCCAGACAGGGGGCGCTTGGAATGAGCAGTTCTTC.

This chain uses TRBV28 with TRBJ1-5; tentative D call: TRBD1 (5 bases). The germline V and J ends were trimmed by 8 bases and 7 bases, with 15 bases remaining between them. From germline, CDR1 is MDHEN and CDR2 SYDVKM. This CDR3 is 13 amino acids long. CDR3 coding DNA: TGTGCCAGCTCCGATCTCGGGGGGCAGCCCCAGCATTTT. This gives the protein CASSDLGGQPQHF.

This sequence joins TRBV7-2 and TRBJ1-2; no clear D gene. Germline V gives CDR1 SGHTA, CDR2 FQGNSA. CDR3 size: 14 residues. Trimming removed 1 base at V and 4 bases at J, with 10 bases between. The CDR3 sequence is CASSLEPTLYGYTF. The DNA for the CDR3 is TGTGCCAGCAGCTTAGAACCTACCCTCTATGGCTACACCTTC.

The rearrangement uses TRBV5-6 and TRBJ2-1; TRBD2 agrees at 11 bases. The length of the CDR3 is 16 residues. From germline, CDR1 is SGHDT and CDR2 YYEEEE. V was clipped by 4 bases and J by 9 bases; unmatched bases: 12. CDR3 in DNA: TGTGCCAGCAGCCTGGAACTAGCGGGAGAAGGGGGTGAGCAGTTCTTC. Its protein product is CASSLELAGEGGEQFF.

This clone was seen a single time. The V call is TRBV6-5, the J call TRBJ2-3; 7 bases are shared with TRBD2. V lost 6 bases and J lost 1; bases outside the gene matches: 7. CDR3 size: 15 residues. Germline lookup yields CDR1 MNHEY and CDR2 SVGAGI. In DNA, the CDR3 is TGTGCCAGCAGGATCGTCCTAGCGGGCACAGATACGCAGTATTTT. This codes for CASRIVLAGTDTQYF.